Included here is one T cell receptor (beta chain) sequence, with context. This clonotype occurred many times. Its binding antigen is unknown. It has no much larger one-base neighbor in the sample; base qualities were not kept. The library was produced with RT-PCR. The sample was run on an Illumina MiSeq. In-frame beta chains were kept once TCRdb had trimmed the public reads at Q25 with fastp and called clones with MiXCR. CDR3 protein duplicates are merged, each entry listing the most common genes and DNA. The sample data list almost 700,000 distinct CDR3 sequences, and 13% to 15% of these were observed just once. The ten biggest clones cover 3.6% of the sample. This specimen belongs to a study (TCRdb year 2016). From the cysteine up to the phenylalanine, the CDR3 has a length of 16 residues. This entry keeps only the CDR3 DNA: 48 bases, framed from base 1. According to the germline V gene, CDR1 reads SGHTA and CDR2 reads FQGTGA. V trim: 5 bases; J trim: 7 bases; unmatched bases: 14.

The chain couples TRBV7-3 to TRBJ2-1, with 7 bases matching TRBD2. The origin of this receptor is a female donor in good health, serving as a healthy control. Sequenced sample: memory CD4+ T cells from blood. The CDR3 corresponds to CASSIGLVAGQNEQFF. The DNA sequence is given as TGTGCCAGCAGCATAGGGTTGGTAGCGGGTCAGAATGAGCAGTTCTTC.